This T cell receptor (beta chain) was retrieved from a study of cytomegalovirus exposure and HLA in healthy donors. Study-wide results and caveats: TCR beta V- and J-gene trimming, according to a later analysis, was linked to a missense DCLRE1C variant.

The PCR contained 60 Vbeta and 13 Jbeta primers. Measured with immunoSEQ multiplex PCR; TCRdb has only the in-frame clones, and not every one. The table includes 77,000 or so clones, over 70% detected once. CDR3 size: 15 residues. After removal of 4 bases from V and 6 bases from J, the junction contained 5 bases not matched to a gene. Germline V gene data show CDR1 as ENHRY and CDR2 as SYGVKD. A note on this clone: Its antigen is unidentified.

The chain employs TRBV10-3 and TRBJ2-2; 10 bases are a match to TRBD2. Material: PBMCs. The TCR originated in a woman aged 35 to 49 in good health and CMV-seronegative. The CDR3 DNA reads TGTGCCATCAGTGTACAGCGGGAGGGTGCCGGGGAGCTGTTTTTT. Translation gives CAISVQREGAGELFF.